The TCR beta chain under discussion was sequenced for a study of regulatory T cells in long-lasting Graves disease. Time point: persistent/refractory GD, antithyroid drugs over 5 years with positive TRAb. Extracted PBMC RNA gave rise to the TCR library. American Thyroid Association guidelines were used to diagnose Graves' disease. EDTA tubes collected roughly 9 milliliters of peripheral blood. CDR3-region Arm-PCR and iRepertoire HTBI primers produced the TCR beta libraries. One entry per CDR3 protein, called by TCRdb with MiXCR from the multiplex PCR reads. Among about 460,000 distinct CDR3 sequences listed, approximately 23% were seen once. CDR3 length: 18 amino acids. Trimming cost V 6 bases and J 1 base, with 21 bases left between them. In germline, CDR1 is SGHVS, CDR2 FQNEAQ. This clonotype was observed many times.

The sequencing used peripheral blood mononuclear cells (PBMCs), collected when the disease was refractory, from a patient treated with antithyroid drugs. The chain joins TRBV7-8 to TRBJ2-2, with a tentative D call TRBD2 (5 bases). The TCR comes from a female donor with Graves disease. CDR3 sequence reads: CASRTRGFPSRNTGELFF. CDR3 bases: TGTGCCAGCAGGACTCGCGGGTTTCCCAGTAGGAACACCGGGGAGCTGTTTTTT.